The 19 T cell receptor beta chains below all came from one sample that was sequenced in a study of T-cell reconstitution after alpha-beta-depleted transplantation in children. The authors prepared the TCRbeta library with unique molecular identifiers. MiXCR, applied by TCRdb to the PCR reads, yields one record per CDR3 protein. The repertoire holds approximately 640,000 distinct CDR3 sequences, with approximately 16% as singletons. The material was PBMCs from the stem cell graft donor, obtained from the stem cell graft. These receptors were obtained from a human donor who donated a stem cell graft to a child with acute myeloid leukemia.

This clonotype was recorded many times. This rearrangement joins TRBV29-1 to TRBJ1-2; unclear D gene. Looked up from germline, CDR1 is SQVTM and CDR2 is ANQGSEA. V was trimmed by 3 bases and J by 4 bases, leaving 3 bases between them. The CDR3 covers 10 residues. The CDR3 bases are TGCAGCGTTGACCTCTATGGCTACACCTTC. It translates to CSVDLYGYTF.

In this sample, this clonotype turned up a few times. This chain uses TRBV9 with TRBJ2-2, with D perhaps given as TRBD1 or TRBD2 (5 bases each). Germline V lookup: CDR1 SGDLS, CDR2 YYNGEE. CDR3 length: 15 residues. Trimming took 3 bases from V and 4 from J, leaving 13 bases between them. The CDR3, as DNA: TGTGCCAGCAGCGGCCACCCAGGGAGCACCGGGGAGCTGTTTTTT. It encodes CASSGHPGSTGELFF.

The chain uses TRBV5-1 and TRBJ2-3, with D tentatively TRBD1 (6 bases). This CDR3 is built from 16 residues. Trimming removed 0 bases at V and 0 bases at J, with 11 bases between. The germline V gene has CDR1 SGHRS and CDR2 YFSETQ. Here the CDR3 DNA reads TGCGCCAGCAGCTTGGCGGCAGGGGTTAGCACAGATACGCAGTATTTT. Translating gives CASSLAAGVSTDTQYF.

This clonotype was counted only a few times. The chain has TRBV12-3 or TRBV12-4 and TRBJ2-7; 8 bases match TRBD2. V was pared by 6 bases and J by 4 bases, with 11 bases of the junction left unmatched. This CDR3 is 15 amino acids long. The CDR3 DNA sequence: TGTGCCAGCAGGTCCGGGACTAGAGTCCCGTACGAGCAGTACTTC. Its translation: CASRSGTRVPYEQYF.

This clonotype was observed a few times. This CDR3 is CSASTTGAATNEKLFF. CDR3 coding DNA: TGCAGTGCTAGCACAACAGGGGCTGCAACTAATGAAAAACTGTTTTTT. V gene TRBV20-1 combines with J gene TRBJ1-4, with 7 bases lining up with TRBD1. The trim removed 3 bases at V and 0 bases at J, leaving 7 bases unmatched. Germline V lookup: CDR1 DFQATT, CDR2 SNEGSKA (reference sequence). The CDR3 extends over 16 amino acids.

The chain combines TRBV7-2 with TRBJ1-5, with D unresolved. The V gene's germline CDR1 is SGHTA and CDR2 FQGNSA. V lost 1 base, J lost 5 bases, and 9 bases lay in between. The CDR3 has 14 residues. The CDR3 is CASSLVVGDQPQHF. CDR3 bases: TGTGCCAGCAGCTTAGTTGTGGGTGATCAGCCCCAGCATTTT.

This clonotype came up many times. The J gene is TRBJ2-5, the V gene TRBV20-1; TRBD2 matches 7 bases. The V gene's germline CDR1 is DFQATT and CDR2 SNEGSKA (reference sequence). The CDR3 has 12 residues. Trimming cost V 6 bases and J 4 bases; bases outside gene matches: 5. The CDR3 sequence is CSAPGGGETQYF. Written as DNA, the CDR3 is TGCAGTGCCCCTGGGGGGGGAGAGACCCAGTACTTC.

This clonotype was detected a few times. V and J are TRBV28 and TRBJ2-5, with a possible D match to TRBD1 (6 bases). V lost 6 bases, J lost 1 base, and 15 bases lay in between. The CDR3 loop spans 15 amino acids. Germline V gives CDR1 MDHEN, CDR2 SYDVKM. DNA of the CDR3: TGTGCCAGCAGCTCTCGACAGGTACCCCAAGAGACCCAGTACTTC. It yields the protein CASSSRQVPQETQYF.

Note on this clonotype: At one end, the junction sequence differs from germline, possibly due to a read error. The chain couples TRBV30 to TRBJ2-5; D call uncertain. Germline V gene data show CDR1 as GTSNPN and CDR2 as SVGIG (reference sequence). CDR3 length equals 11 residues. In DNA, the CDR3 is TGTGCCTGGAGTGTACAAGTGACCCAGTACTTC. Amino acid sequence: CAWSVQVTQYF.

At least ten counts were recorded for this clonotype. This sequence joins TRBV29-1 and TRBJ1-1, with D hard to call. Germline assignment: CDR1 SQVTM and CDR2 ANQGSEA. The CDR3 contains 14 residues. V was pared by 7 bases and J by 1 base, with 16 bases between. CDR3 region: CSAQRGSRNTEAFF. The CDR3 bases are TGCAGCGCTCAAAGAGGCAGCAGGAACACTGAAGCTTTCTTT. The full variable domain, with the rest looked up from reference TRBV29-1 and TRBJ1-1, is SAVISQKPSRDICQRGTSLTIQCQVDSQVTMMFWYRQQPGQSLTLIATANQGSEATYESGFVIDKFPISRPNLTFSTLTVSNMSPEDSSIYLCSAQRGSRNTEAFFGQGTRLTVV.

This clonotype came up a few times. This sequence joins TRBV7-2 and TRBJ1-2, with D perhaps matching TRBD1 (5 bases). The V gene lost 5 bases and the J gene lost 3 bases, with 19 bases spanning the gap. The CDR3 is 16 residues long. Germline V gives CDR1 SGHTA, CDR2 FQGNSA. The CDR3 is CASSPGGGGVYYGYTF. Written as DNA, the CDR3 is TGTGCCAGCAGCCCCGGCGGGGGAGGGGTTTACTATGGCTACACCTTC.

This clonotype has more than one count but fewer than ten. This rearrangement joins TRBV29-1 to TRBJ2-3, with 10 bases lining up with TRBD1. The CDR3 consists of 18 residues. Trimming removed 1 base from V and 1 base from J; junction bases left unmatched: 11. Germline lookup yields CDR1 SQVTM and CDR2 ANQGSEA. The CDR3 DNA reads as TGCAGCGTTGAAGGACCGATGGGGACAGGGGCCGGCACAGATACGCAGTATTTT. Translation: CSVEGPMGTGAGTDTQYF.

This rearrangement joins TRBV2 to TRBJ2-1; 8 bases agree with TRBD2. CDR1 is SNHLY and CDR2 is FYNNEI in the germline V gene. Trimming cost V 10 bases and J 5 bases; bases outside gene matches: 13. This CDR3 contains 15 residues. As DNA, the CDR3 is TGTGCCACCCAGGTCGGGGGGGGGACACACAATGAGCAGTTCTTC. The encoded protein is CATQVGGGTHNEQFF.

This clonotype was picked up many times. The chain links TRBV10-3 to TRBJ1-1; 8 nucleotides line up with TRBD1. This CDR3 region has 16 residues. With V trimmed by 7 bases and J by 3 bases, 13 bases remained unmatched. Germline V lookup: CDR1 ENHRY, CDR2 SYGVKD. CDR3 in DNA: TGTGCCATCAACCAAAAGCAGGGGGCAGGTGACACTGAAGCTTTCTTT. Its protein product is CAINQKQGAGDTEAFF.

There are a few counts of this clonotype. The chain is built from TRBV9 and TRBJ2-1; 10 nucleotides align to TRBD2. Germline V gene lookup returns CDR1 SGDLS and CDR2 YYNGEE. The CDR3 has 16 amino acids. After removal of 0 bases from V and 4 bases from J, the junction contained 4 bases not matched to a gene. CDR3 sequence reads: CASSVGSGGPYNEQFF. The CDR3 DNA reads as TGTGCCAGCAGCGTAGGTAGCGGGGGGCCGTACAATGAGCAGTTCTTC.

Only a few counts were recorded for this clonotype. This chain uses TRBV29-1 with TRBJ2-5; D is uncertain. CDR1 is SQVTM, CDR2 ANQGSEA, per germline. The germline V and J ends were trimmed by 7 bases and 9 bases, with 21 bases remaining between them. The CDR3 consists of 13 residues. The CDR3 loop reads CSAGSGPQSAQYF. DNA for the CDR3: TGCAGCGCTGGTTCCGGGCCCCAGAGTGCCCAGTACTTC.

This clonotype appeared many times. V and J are TRBV20-1 and TRBJ2-1, with 8 bases matching TRBD2. This CDR3 is 13 amino acids long. CDR1 is DFQATT, CDR2 SNEGSKA, per germline (reference sequence). The V gene end was trimmed by 1 base and the J gene end by 9 bases; junction bases not matched to a gene: 5. The CDR3 loop is CSARALAGGEQFF. CDR3 DNA: TGCAGTGCTAGAGCCCTAGCGGGTGGTGAGCAGTTCTTC.

The rearrangement links TRBV27 to TRBJ2-5; 12 bases map to TRBD1. Germline V gene sequence: CDR1 MNHEY, CDR2 SMNVEV (reference sequence). V dropped 4 bases and J dropped 1; count of bases not matched to a gene: 10. The length of the CDR3 is 18 residues. The CDR3 DNA reads TGTGCCAGCAGTTCCGGGACAGGGGGCTGGGGACCCCAAGAGACCCAGTACTTC. Protein product: CASSSGTGGWGPQETQYF.

In this sample, this clonotype turned up many times. The genes are TRBV4-3 and TRBJ2-7, with a tentative D call TRBD1 (6 bases). The CDR3 loop spans 15 amino acids. V was cut by 1 base and J by 3 bases, with 13 bases left in between. In germline, CDR1 is LGHNA, CDR2 YSLEER. The CDR3 region has the DNA TGCGCCAGCAGCCAAGGACCTACAGGGCACTACGAGCAGTACTTC. Protein: CASSQGPTGHYEQYF.